These T cell receptor beta chains were read from a single sample in a study of blood T cell repertoires in COVID-19. Repertoires were generated with immunoSEQ multiplex PCR, while TCRdb's copy carries only in-frame clones and drops some. In the table there are about 50,000 clones, roughly nine tenths of which are singletons. The specimen sequenced was peripheral blood. The receptors come from a human donor in a cohort sampled during active COVID-19. CDR3s include the opening cysteine and the closing phenylalanine or tryptophan. A D gene is named only where the DNA matches it firmly. Expanded clones get a size class; other rows say once, few or many, or leave the size out.

TRBV4-3	TRBJ2-2	TRBD2	-	CASSQIGLAGVSDTGELFF	TGCGCCAGCAGCCAGATTGGACTAGCGGGAGTTAGCGACACCGGGGAGCTGTTTTTT
TRBV28	TRBJ1-5	-	-	CASSDGGRNGPQHF	TGTGCCAGCAGCGACGGGGGGCGCAATGGGCCCCAGCATTTT
TRBV7-2	TRBJ2-5	TRBD2	-	CASSPRVAGGPGETQYF	TGTGCCAGCAGCCCCCGGGTAGCGGGAGGACCCGGGGAGACCCAGTACTTC
TRBV18	TRBJ1-1	TRBD1	-	CASSQDRGNTEAFF	TGTGCCAGCTCGCAAGACAGGGGGAACACTGAAGCTTTCTTT
TRBV6-5	TRBJ1-1	-	-	CASSPAEGTTEAFF	TGTGCCAGCAGCCCGGCTGAGGGGACTACTGAAGCTTTCTTT
TRBV30	TRBJ1-1	-	-	CAWSVQHLNTEAFF	TGTGCCTGGAGTGTACAACATCTGAACACTGAAGCTTTCTTT
TRBV6-6	TRBJ2-2	TRBD2	-	CASGTGTSRAGELFF	TGTGCCAGCGGGACCGGGACTAGCCGGGCCGGGGAGCTGTTTTTT
TRBV7-3	TRBJ2-1	TRBD2	-	CASSLGSGGAYEQFF	TGTGCCAGCAGCTTAGGTAGCGGGGGGGCCTATGAGCAGTTCTTC
TRBV11-2	TRBJ2-1	TRBD2	-	CASSPLTSGNNEQFF	TGTGCCAGCAGCCCGCTGACTAGCGGGAACAATGAGCAGTTCTTC
TRBV7-9	TRBJ2-1	TRBD1	-	CASSLGTGRSYNEQFF	TGTGCCAGCAGCTTAGGGACAGGCCGATCCTACAATGAGCAGTTCTTC
TRBV14	TRBJ2-2	-	-	CASSQDAGITGELFF	TGTGCCAGCAGCCAAGACGCGGGGATCACCGGGGAGCTGTTTTTT
TRBV3-1/TRBV3-2	TRBJ1-1	-	-	CASSQDEGAFF	TGTGCCAGCAGCCAAGACGAGGGAGCTTTCTTT
TRBV5-4	TRBJ2-2	TRBD2	-	CASSLAAGAVVNTGELFF	TGTGCCAGCAGCTTGGCGGCGGGAGCAGTGGTTAACACCGGGGAGCTGTTTTTT
TRBV15	TRBJ2-3	-	-	CTTSAVSDTQYF	TGTACCACCAGCGCGGTTTCAGATACGCAGTATTTT
TRBV11-2	TRBJ2-5	TRBD2	-	CASSVTSGGEGTQYF	TGTGCCAGCAGCGTGACTAGCGGGGGAGAGGGGACCCAGTACTTC
TRBV7-2	TRBJ1-1	-	-	CASSLFGGAAFF	TGTGCCAGCAGCTTATTCGGGGGTGCGGCTTTCTTT
TRBV5-5	TRBJ2-6	TRBD2	once	CASSPRGEGRSGANVLTF	TGTGCCAGCAGCCCCCGAGGGGAGGGCCGCTCTGGGGCCAACGTCCTGACTTTC
TRBV5-4	TRBJ2-1	TRBD2	-	CASSPGTSGNEQFF	TGTGCCAGCAGCCCCGGGACTAGCGGCAATGAGCAGTTCTTC
TRBV19	TRBJ2-1	TRBD2	once	CASSIGSGSARQFF	TGTGCCAGTAGTATAGGTAGCGGGAGTGCGCGGCAGTTCTTC
TRBV5-1	TRBJ2-5	-	-	CASRPEVAEETQYF	TGCGCCAGCAGGCCGGAGGTAGCGGAAGAGACCCAGTACTTC
TRBV5-1	TRBJ2-2	TRBD1	-	CASTNPGTGNTGELFF	TGCGCCAGCACCAATCCTGGGACAGGGAACACCGGGGAGCTGTTTTTT
TRBV7-9	TRBJ1-4	TRBD1	-	CASSLSQGGLFF	TGTGCCAGCAGCTTATCCCAGGGGGGACTGTTTTTT
TRBV9	TRBJ2-1	TRBD1	medium-sized	CASSVGHGRTGSYNEQFF	TGTGCCAGCAGCGTAGGACATGGACGGACAGGGTCCTACAATGAGCAGTTCTTC
TRBV2	TRBJ2-4	-	-	CASRGDRLGSAQYF	TGTGCCAGCAGGGGTGACAGGCTTGGGAGCGCTCAGTACTTC
TRBV9	TRBJ2-1	-	-	CASSRGRDDEQFF	TGTGCCAGCAGTCGGGGAAGAGACGATGAGCAGTTCTTC